A selection of T cell receptor beta chains follows, all from one sample in a study of blood T cell repertoires in COVID-19. This table comes from immunoSEQ multiplex PCR, and its TCRdb copy is limited to in-frame clones, with some not included. The data show about 76,000 clones, around 91% seen once. Source material: peripheral blood. The receptors come from a human donor in a cohort sampled during active COVID-19. Each CDR3 is given with its conserved first and last residue. D genes are given only for firm matches. Part of the rows lack a size; the others show once, few, many or a class for expanded clones.

cdr3_aa: CASSYSAAGYNEQFF
cdr3_nt: TGTGCCAGCAGTTACTCGGCGGCAGGGTACAATGAGCAGTTCTTC
clone_size: NA
j_call: TRBJ2-1
v_call: TRBV6-5
d_call: NA

cdr3_aa: CASLSGGGTDTQYF
cdr3_nt: TGTGCCAGCCTTTCAGGGGGAGGCACAGATACGCAGTATTTT
clone_size: NA
j_call: TRBJ2-3
v_call: TRBV5-5
d_call: TRBD1

cdr3_aa: CASSLGPDTNYGYTF
cdr3_nt: TGTGCCAGCTCACTGGGCCCGGATACTAACTATGGCTACACCTTC
clone_size: NA
j_call: TRBJ1-2
v_call: TRBV18
d_call: NA

cdr3_aa: CASSKWRRSYNSPLHF
cdr3_nt: TGTGCCAGCAGCAAATGGAGGAGGTCCTATAATTCACCCCTCCACTTT
clone_size: NA
j_call: TRBJ1-6
v_call: TRBV21-1
d_call: NA

cdr3_aa: CASSLVRVELNTEAFF
cdr3_nt: TGTGCCAGCAGCTTAGTCAGGGTCGAACTGAACACTGAAGCTTTCTTT
clone_size: few
j_call: TRBJ1-1
v_call: TRBV7-8
d_call: NA

cdr3_aa: CASSYVAGGGETQYF
cdr3_nt: TGTGCCAGCAGTTACGTTGCGGGGGGAGGCGAGACCCAGTACTTC
clone_size: once
j_call: TRBJ2-5
v_call: TRBV6-5
d_call: TRBD2

cdr3_aa: CASSPNLGDEQYF
cdr3_nt: TGTGCCAGCAGTCCAAATCTAGGGGACGAGCAGTACTTC
clone_size: NA
j_call: TRBJ2-7
v_call: TRBV6-2/TRBV6-3
d_call: NA

cdr3_aa: CASSLTGQSPLHF
cdr3_nt: TGTGCCAGCAGTTTAACGGGACAGTCCCCCCTCCACTTT
clone_size: NA
j_call: TRBJ1-6
v_call: TRBV12-3/TRBV12-4
d_call: TRBD1

cdr3_aa: CASSEEGQEGTEAFF
cdr3_nt: TGTGCCAGCAGCGAAGAGGGACAGGAAGGCACTGAAGCTTTCTTT
clone_size: NA
j_call: TRBJ1-1
v_call: TRBV6-1
d_call: TRBD1

cdr3_aa: CASSYSDSVTNEKLFF
cdr3_nt: TGTGCCAGCAGTTATTCGGACAGCGTAACTAATGAAAAACTGTTTTTT
clone_size: NA
j_call: TRBJ1-4
v_call: TRBV6-5
d_call: NA

cdr3_aa: CASSLRAGTHTDTQYF
cdr3_nt: TGCGCCAGCAGTTTACGCGCGGGAACACACACAGATACGCAGTATTTT
clone_size: NA
j_call: TRBJ2-3
v_call: TRBV5-1
d_call: NA

cdr3_aa: CATSRAPLETSGGARYEQYF
cdr3_nt: TGTGCCACCAGCAGAGCTCCTCTCGAGACTAGCGGGGGGGCCCGGTACGAGCAGTACTTC
clone_size: NA
j_call: TRBJ2-7
v_call: TRBV15
d_call: TRBD2

cdr3_aa: CASRSTEAFF
cdr3_nt: TGTGCCAGCAGGAGCACTGAAGCTTTCTTT
clone_size: NA
j_call: TRBJ1-1
v_call: TRBV12-3/TRBV12-4
d_call: NA

cdr3_aa: CASSSSLVVEKAFF
cdr3_nt: TGTGCCAGCAGTTCCTCACTCGTTGTTGAGAAAGCTTTCTTT
clone_size: NA
j_call: TRBJ1-1
v_call: TRBV6-2/TRBV6-3
d_call: NA

cdr3_aa: CASSEGGTGAHEQYF
cdr3_nt: TGTGCCAGCAGTGAGGGAGGGACAGGGGCCCACGAGCAGTACTTC
clone_size: NA
j_call: TRBJ2-7
v_call: TRBV25-1
d_call: TRBD1

cdr3_aa: CASSQLQDYSNQPQHF
cdr3_nt: TGTGCCAGCAGCCAACTACAGGATTATAGCAATCAGCCCCAGCATTTT
clone_size: NA
j_call: TRBJ1-5
v_call: TRBV4-2
d_call: NA

cdr3_aa: CAISESTGVATNEKLFF
cdr3_nt: TGTGCCATCAGTGAGTCGACAGGGGTGGCAACTAATGAAAAACTGTTTTTT
clone_size: NA
j_call: TRBJ1-4
v_call: TRBV10-3
d_call: TRBD1

cdr3_aa: CSVEEGGLPPYEQYF
cdr3_nt: TGCAGCGTTGAAGAAGGGGGCTTGCCCCCCTACGAGCAGTACTTC
clone_size: NA
j_call: TRBJ2-7
v_call: TRBV29-1
d_call: TRBD1

cdr3_aa: CASSSNTDTQYF
cdr3_nt: TGTGCCAGCAGCTCAAACACAGATACGCAGTATTTT
clone_size: once
j_call: TRBJ2-3
v_call: TRBV7-9
d_call: NA

cdr3_aa: CASSGQTNEKLFF
cdr3_nt: TGTGCCAGCAGTGGACAGACTAATGAAAAACTGTTTTTT
clone_size: NA
j_call: TRBJ1-4
v_call: TRBV2
d_call: NA

cdr3_aa: CASSPDIQETQYF
cdr3_nt: TGTGCCAGCTCACCGGACATCCAAGAGACCCAGTACTTC
clone_size: once
j_call: TRBJ2-5
v_call: TRBV18
d_call: NA

cdr3_aa: CASSSGGKQNTEAFF
cdr3_nt: TGTGCCAGCAGTAGCGGCGGGAAACAGAACACTGAAGCTTTCTTT
clone_size: once
j_call: TRBJ1-1
v_call: TRBV6-2/TRBV6-3
d_call: NA

cdr3_aa: CASSLGQALFMGELFF
cdr3_nt: TGTGCCAGCAGCTTAGGACAGGCGCTGTTTATGGGGGAGCTGTTTTTT
clone_size: NA
j_call: TRBJ2-2
v_call: TRBV7-8
d_call: NA

cdr3_aa: CSVLQGDTGELFF
cdr3_nt: TGCAGCGTACTTCAGGGGGACACCGGGGAGCTGTTTTTT
clone_size: NA
j_call: TRBJ2-2
v_call: TRBV29-1
d_call: TRBD1

cdr3_aa: CASSDGTGSNQPQHF
cdr3_nt: TGTGCCAGCAGCGATGGGACAGGGAGCAATCAGCCCCAGCATTTT
clone_size: NA
j_call: TRBJ1-5
v_call: TRBV2
d_call: TRBD1

cdr3_aa: CASSFPAGRTEAFF
cdr3_nt: TGTGCCAGCAGCTTCCCAGCAGGGAGGACTGAAGCTTTCTTT
clone_size: once
j_call: TRBJ1-1
v_call: TRBV7-9
d_call: NA

cdr3_aa: CASSIADSGANVLTF
cdr3_nt: TGTGCCAGTAGTATAGCAGACAGTGGGGCCAACGTCCTGACTTTC
clone_size: NA
j_call: TRBJ2-6
v_call: TRBV19
d_call: NA

cdr3_aa: CASRRTSGGAGFF
cdr3_nt: TGTGCCAGCAGAAGGACTAGCGGGGGGGCCGGGTTCTTC
clone_size: NA
j_call: TRBJ2-1
v_call: TRBV12-3/TRBV12-4
d_call: TRBD2

cdr3_aa: CAIRRNTEAFF
cdr3_nt: TGTGCCATCAGGAGGAACACTGAAGCTTTCTTT
clone_size: NA
j_call: TRBJ1-1
v_call: TRBV6-7
d_call: NA

cdr3_aa: CASSQVPGSGSNQPQHF
cdr3_nt: TGCGCCAGCAGCCAAGTCCCAGGGTCAGGGAGCAATCAGCCCCAGCATTTT
clone_size: once
j_call: TRBJ1-5
v_call: TRBV4-1
d_call: NA

cdr3_aa: CASSQDLPRYNEQFF
cdr3_nt: TGCGCCAGCAGCCAAGATCTTCCTAGATACAATGAGCAGTTCTTC
clone_size: once
j_call: TRBJ2-1
v_call: TRBV4-3
d_call: NA

cdr3_aa: CASSLGLDQPQHF
cdr3_nt: TGTGCCAGCAGCTTGGGGTTAGATCAGCCCCAGCATTTT
clone_size: NA
j_call: TRBJ1-5
v_call: TRBV5-4
d_call: NA

cdr3_aa: CASSYKTGGREQYF
cdr3_nt: TGTGCCAGCAGTTATAAGACAGGGGGGCGGGAGCAGTACTTC
clone_size: NA
j_call: TRBJ2-7
v_call: TRBV6-5
d_call: TRBD1

cdr3_aa: CASSPRGPYEQYF
cdr3_nt: TGTGCCAGCAGCCCCAGAGGCCCCTACGAGCAGTACTTC
clone_size: few
j_call: TRBJ2-7
v_call: TRBV7-9
d_call: NA

cdr3_aa: CASSPGTRVSEQFF
cdr3_nt: TGTGCCAGCAGCCCCGGGACTAGAGTCAGTGAGCAGTTCTTC
clone_size: NA
j_call: TRBJ2-1
v_call: TRBV6-5
d_call: TRBD2

cdr3_aa: CATSRDGTGSYNSPLHF
cdr3_nt: TGTGCCACCAGCAGAGATGGGACAGGCTCCTATAATTCACCCCTCCACTTT
clone_size: NA
j_call: TRBJ1-6
v_call: TRBV15
d_call: TRBD1

cdr3_aa: CASSDSRTGNTEAFF
cdr3_nt: TGTGCCAGCAGTGACTCTCGGACAGGAAACACTGAAGCTTTCTTT
clone_size: NA
j_call: TRBJ1-1
v_call: TRBV25-1
d_call: TRBD1

cdr3_aa: CASSRGMKNEQFF
cdr3_nt: TGTGCCAGCAGTCGGGGAATGAAGAATGAGCAGTTCTTC
clone_size: NA
j_call: TRBJ2-1
v_call: TRBV7-9
d_call: NA

cdr3_aa: CASSLLSGGAPDTQYF
cdr3_nt: TGTGCCAGCAGCTTATTAAGCGGGGGGGCTCCAGATACGCAGTATTTT
clone_size: once
j_call: TRBJ2-3
v_call: TRBV7-2
d_call: TRBD2

cdr3_aa: CAITPGGEIYGYTF
cdr3_nt: TGTGCCATCACCCCAGGGGGCGAGATCTATGGCTACACCTTC
clone_size: NA
j_call: TRBJ1-2
v_call: TRBV10-3
d_call: TRBD1

cdr3_aa: CASNLGGTNGYTF
cdr3_nt: TGTGCCAGCAACCTGGGGGGGACAAATGGCTACACCTTC
clone_size: NA
j_call: TRBJ1-2
v_call: TRBV5-6
d_call: NA

cdr3_aa: CASSVRTSGVHTDTQYF
cdr3_nt: TGTGCCAGCAGCGTCAGGACTAGCGGGGTCCACACAGATACGCAGTATTTT
clone_size: NA
j_call: TRBJ2-3
v_call: TRBV9
d_call: TRBD2

cdr3_aa: CASSPRTGLKETQYF
cdr3_nt: TGTGCCAGCAGCCCCCGGACAGGACTCAAAGAGACCCAGTACTTC
clone_size: NA
j_call: TRBJ2-5
v_call: TRBV9
d_call: TRBD1

cdr3_aa: CASSRSLSSYNEQFF
cdr3_nt: TGTGCCAGCAGCCGGAGTTTAAGCTCCTACAATGAGCAGTTCTTC
clone_size: NA
j_call: TRBJ2-1
v_call: TRBV3-1/TRBV3-2
d_call: NA

cdr3_aa: CASSPSSSVETQYF
cdr3_nt: TGTGCCAGCAGCCCGTCTAGCTCGGTGGAGACCCAGTACTTC
clone_size: NA
j_call: TRBJ2-5
v_call: TRBV14
d_call: NA

cdr3_aa: CASSPTQLDGYTF
cdr3_nt: TGTGCCAGCAGTCCCACCCAGCTAGATGGCTACACCTTC
clone_size: once
j_call: TRBJ1-2
v_call: TRBV6-1
d_call: NA

cdr3_aa: CASSSMTGGRGTGELFF
cdr3_nt: TGCGCCAGCAGCTCTATGACAGGGGGACGGGGCACCGGGGAGCTGTTTTTT
clone_size: NA
j_call: TRBJ2-2
v_call: TRBV5-1
d_call: TRBD1

cdr3_aa: CASSPTGQGQFF
cdr3_nt: TGTGCCAGCTCACCCACAGGCCAGGGCCAGTTCTTC
clone_size: once
j_call: TRBJ2-1
v_call: TRBV18
d_call: NA

cdr3_aa: CASSPRDSSTDTQYF
cdr3_nt: TGTGCCAGCAGCCCGCGGGACTCCAGCACAGATACGCAGTATTTT
clone_size: NA
j_call: TRBJ2-3
v_call: TRBV11-3
d_call: NA

cdr3_aa: CASSSGLAGGRDEQFF
cdr3_nt: TGTGCCAGCAGCTCCGGACTAGCGGGGGGGCGGGATGAGCAGTTCTTC
clone_size: NA
j_call: TRBJ2-1
v_call: TRBV7-2
d_call: TRBD2

cdr3_aa: CASSDRGTSGGSEQFF
cdr3_nt: TGCGCCAGCAGTGACCGTGGGACTAGCGGGGGAAGCGAGCAGTTCTTC
clone_size: NA
j_call: TRBJ2-1
v_call: TRBV10-1
d_call: TRBD2

cdr3_aa: CSAGGQGNTEAFF
cdr3_nt: TGCAGTGCTGGTGGACAGGGGAACACTGAAGCTTTCTTT
clone_size: NA
j_call: TRBJ1-1
v_call: TRBV20-1
d_call: TRBD1

cdr3_aa: CASSPAGTGVYNEQFF
cdr3_nt: TGTGCCAGCAGCCCAGCAGGGACAGGGGTCTACAATGAGCAGTTCTTC
clone_size: once
j_call: TRBJ2-1
v_call: TRBV7-7
d_call: TRBD1

cdr3_aa: CAWSVLVMNTGELFF
cdr3_nt: TGTGCCTGGAGTGTACTAGTCATGAACACCGGGGAGCTGTTTTTT
clone_size: few
j_call: TRBJ2-2
v_call: TRBV30
d_call: NA

cdr3_aa: CASSLQGATGANVLTF
cdr3_nt: TGTGCCAGTAGTCTCCAAGGGGCGACTGGGGCCAACGTCCTGACTTTC
clone_size: NA
j_call: TRBJ2-6
v_call: TRBV19
d_call: NA